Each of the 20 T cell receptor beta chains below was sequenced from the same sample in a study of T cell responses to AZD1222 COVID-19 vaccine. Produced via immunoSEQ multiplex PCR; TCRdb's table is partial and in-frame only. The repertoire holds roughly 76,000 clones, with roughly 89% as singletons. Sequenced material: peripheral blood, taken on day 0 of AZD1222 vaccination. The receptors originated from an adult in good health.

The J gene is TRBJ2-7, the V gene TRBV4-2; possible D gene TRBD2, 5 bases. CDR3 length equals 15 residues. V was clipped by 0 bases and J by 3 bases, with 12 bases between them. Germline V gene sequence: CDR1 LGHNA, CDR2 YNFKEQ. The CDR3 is CASSQEVGEYYEQYF. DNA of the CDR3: TGTGCCAGCAGCCAAGAAGTCGGGGAGTACTACGAGCAGTACTTC.

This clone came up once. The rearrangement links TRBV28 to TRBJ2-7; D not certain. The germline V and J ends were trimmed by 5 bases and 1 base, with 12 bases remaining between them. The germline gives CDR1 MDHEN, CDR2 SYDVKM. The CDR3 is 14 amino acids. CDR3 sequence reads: CASSPRLGSYEQYF. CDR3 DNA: TGTGCCAGCAGTCCCCGACTCGGTTCCTACGAGCAGTACTTC. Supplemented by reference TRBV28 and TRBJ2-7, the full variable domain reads DVKVTQSSRYLVKRTGEKVFLECVQDMDHENMFWYRQDPGLGLRLIYFSYDVKMKEKGDIPEGYSVSREKKERFSLILESASTNQTSMYLCASSPRLGSYEQYFGPGTRLTVT.

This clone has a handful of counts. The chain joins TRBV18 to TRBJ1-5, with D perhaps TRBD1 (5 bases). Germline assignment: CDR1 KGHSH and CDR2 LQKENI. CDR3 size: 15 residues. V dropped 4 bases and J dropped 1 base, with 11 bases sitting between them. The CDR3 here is CASSLGASSNQPQHF. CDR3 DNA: TGTGCCAGCTCACTTGGGGCGTCGAGCAATCAGCCCCAGCATTTT.

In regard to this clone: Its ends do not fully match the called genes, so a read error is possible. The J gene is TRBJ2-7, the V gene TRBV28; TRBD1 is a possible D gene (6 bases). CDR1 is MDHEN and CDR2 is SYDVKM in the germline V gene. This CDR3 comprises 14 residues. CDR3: CASSLSPGQGASMF. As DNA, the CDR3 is TGTGCCAGCAGTTTATCACCGGGACAAGGGGCCTCAATGTTC.

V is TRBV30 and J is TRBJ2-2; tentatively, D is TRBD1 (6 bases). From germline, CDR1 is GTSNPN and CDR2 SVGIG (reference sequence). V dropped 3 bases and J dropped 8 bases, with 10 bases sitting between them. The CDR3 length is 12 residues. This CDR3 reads CAWSRGPGELFF. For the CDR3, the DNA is TGTGCCTGGAGCAGGGGTCCGGGGGAGCTGTTTTTT.

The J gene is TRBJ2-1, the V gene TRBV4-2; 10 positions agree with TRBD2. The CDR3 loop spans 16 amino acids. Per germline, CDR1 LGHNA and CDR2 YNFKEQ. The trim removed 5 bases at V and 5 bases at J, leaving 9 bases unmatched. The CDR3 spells CASSGRTLAGDNEQFF. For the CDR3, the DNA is TGTGCCAGCAGCGGACGGACTCTAGCGGGAGACAATGAGCAGTTCTTC.

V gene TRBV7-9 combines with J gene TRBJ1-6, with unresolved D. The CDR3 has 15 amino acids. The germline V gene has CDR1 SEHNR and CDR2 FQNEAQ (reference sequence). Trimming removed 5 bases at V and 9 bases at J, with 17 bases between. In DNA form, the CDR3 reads TGTGCCAGCAGCCTTGGACCGCTCGGCGGTTCACCCCTCCACTTT. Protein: CASSLGPLGGSPLHF.

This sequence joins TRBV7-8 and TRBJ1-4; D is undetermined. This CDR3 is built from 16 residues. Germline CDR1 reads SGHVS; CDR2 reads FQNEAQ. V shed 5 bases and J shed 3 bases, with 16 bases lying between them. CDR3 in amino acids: CASSLLSMWANEKLFF. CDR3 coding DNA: TGTGCCAGCAGCCTCTTGAGCATGTGGGCTAATGAAAAACTGTTTTTT.

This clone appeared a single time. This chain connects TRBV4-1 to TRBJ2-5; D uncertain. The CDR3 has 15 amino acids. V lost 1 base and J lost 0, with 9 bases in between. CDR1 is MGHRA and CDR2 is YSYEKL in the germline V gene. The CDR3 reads CASSQVYQDQETQYF. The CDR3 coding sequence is TGCGCCAGCAGCCAAGTTTATCAGGACCAAGAGACCCAGTACTTC.

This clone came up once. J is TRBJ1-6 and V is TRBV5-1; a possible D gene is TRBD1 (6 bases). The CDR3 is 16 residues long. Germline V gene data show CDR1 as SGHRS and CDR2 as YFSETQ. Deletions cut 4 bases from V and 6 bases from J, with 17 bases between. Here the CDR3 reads CASSPLTGSSNSPLHF. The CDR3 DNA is TGCGCCAGCAGCCCATTAACAGGGTCTAGTAATTCACCCCTCCACTTT.

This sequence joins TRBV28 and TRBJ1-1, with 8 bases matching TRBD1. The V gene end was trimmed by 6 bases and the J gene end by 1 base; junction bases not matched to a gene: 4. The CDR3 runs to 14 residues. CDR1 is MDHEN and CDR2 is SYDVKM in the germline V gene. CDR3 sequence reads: CASRETGANTEAFF. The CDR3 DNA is TGTGCCAGCAGGGAGACAGGGGCGAACACTGAAGCTTTCTTT.

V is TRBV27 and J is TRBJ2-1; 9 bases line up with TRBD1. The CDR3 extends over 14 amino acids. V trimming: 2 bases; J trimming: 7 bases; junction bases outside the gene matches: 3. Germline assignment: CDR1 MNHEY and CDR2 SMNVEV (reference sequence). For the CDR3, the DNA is TGTGCCAGCAGTTTAATAGGGACAGGGAATGAGCAGTTCTTC. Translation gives CASSLIGTGNEQFF.

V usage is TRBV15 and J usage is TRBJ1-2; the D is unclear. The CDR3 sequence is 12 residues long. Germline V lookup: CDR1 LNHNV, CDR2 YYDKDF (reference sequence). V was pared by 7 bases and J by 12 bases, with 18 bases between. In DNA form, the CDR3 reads TGTGCCACCACCATCGACCGTGGCGGCCACACCTTC. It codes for CATTIDRGGHTF.

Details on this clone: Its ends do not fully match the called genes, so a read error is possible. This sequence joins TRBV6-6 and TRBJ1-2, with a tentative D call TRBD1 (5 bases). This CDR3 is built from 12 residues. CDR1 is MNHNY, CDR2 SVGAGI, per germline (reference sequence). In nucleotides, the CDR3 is TGTGCCAGCAGTTACTCGGAACAGGTGCCCGTCTTC. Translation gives CASSYSEQVPVF.

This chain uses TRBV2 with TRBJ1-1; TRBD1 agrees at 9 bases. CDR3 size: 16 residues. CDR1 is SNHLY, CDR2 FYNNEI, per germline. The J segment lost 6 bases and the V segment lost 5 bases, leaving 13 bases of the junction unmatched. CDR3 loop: CASSKKQQGARAEAFF. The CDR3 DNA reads TGTGCCAGCAGTAAAAAACAACAGGGGGCACGCGCTGAAGCTTTCTTT.

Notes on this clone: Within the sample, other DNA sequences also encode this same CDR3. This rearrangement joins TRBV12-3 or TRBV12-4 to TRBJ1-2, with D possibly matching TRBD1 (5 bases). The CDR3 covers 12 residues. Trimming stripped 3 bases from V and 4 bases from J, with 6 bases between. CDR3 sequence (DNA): TGTGCCAGCAGTTTGGGGCTCTATGGCTACACCTTC. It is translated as CASSLGLYGYTF.

CDR3 nucleotides: TGTGCCAGCAGCCAAGGGGGTGCAAACACTGAAGCTTTCTTT. This translates into CASSQGGANTEAFF. This rearrangement joins TRBV28 to TRBJ1-1, with D possibly matching TRBD1 (6 bases). The CDR3 has 14 residues. V lost 6 bases, J lost 2 bases, and 13 bases lay in between. Per the germline V gene, CDR1 is MDHEN and CDR2 is SYDVKM.

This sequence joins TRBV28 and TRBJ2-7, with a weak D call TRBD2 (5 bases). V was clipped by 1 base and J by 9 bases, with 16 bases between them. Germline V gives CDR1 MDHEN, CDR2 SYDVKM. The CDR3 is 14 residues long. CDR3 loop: CASSLFTEGGPQYF. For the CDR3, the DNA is TGTGCCAGCAGTTTATTTACTGAGGGCGGGCCGCAGTACTTC.

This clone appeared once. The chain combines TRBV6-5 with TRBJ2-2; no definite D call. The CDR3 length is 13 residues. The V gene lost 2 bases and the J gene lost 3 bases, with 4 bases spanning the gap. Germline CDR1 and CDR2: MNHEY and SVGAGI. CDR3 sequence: CASSYRDTGELFF. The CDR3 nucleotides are TGTGCCAGCAGTTACAGGGACACCGGGGAGCTGTTTTTT.

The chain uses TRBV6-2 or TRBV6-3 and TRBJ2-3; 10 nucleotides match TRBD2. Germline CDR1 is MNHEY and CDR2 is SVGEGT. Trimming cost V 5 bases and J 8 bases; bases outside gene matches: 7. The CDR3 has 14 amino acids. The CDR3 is CASSTELAGTTQYF. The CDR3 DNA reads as TGTGCCAGCAGTACGGAACTAGCGGGAACTACGCAGTATTTT.